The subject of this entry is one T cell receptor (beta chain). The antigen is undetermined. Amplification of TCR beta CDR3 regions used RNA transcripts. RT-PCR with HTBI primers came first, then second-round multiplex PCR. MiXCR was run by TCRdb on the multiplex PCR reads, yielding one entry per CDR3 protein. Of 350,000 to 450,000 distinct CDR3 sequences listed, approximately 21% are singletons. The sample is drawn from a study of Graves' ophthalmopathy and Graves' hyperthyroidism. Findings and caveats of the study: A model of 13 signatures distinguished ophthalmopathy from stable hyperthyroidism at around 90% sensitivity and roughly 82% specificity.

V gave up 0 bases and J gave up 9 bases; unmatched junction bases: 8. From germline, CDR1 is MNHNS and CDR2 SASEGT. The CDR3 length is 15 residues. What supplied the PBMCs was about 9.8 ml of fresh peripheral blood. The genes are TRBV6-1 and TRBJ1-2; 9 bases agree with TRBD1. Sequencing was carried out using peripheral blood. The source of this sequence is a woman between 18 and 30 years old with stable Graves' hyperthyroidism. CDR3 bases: TGTGCCAGCAGTGAAGCCGGGGTACAGGGGGCGAGCTACACCTTC. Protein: CASSEAGVQGASYTF.